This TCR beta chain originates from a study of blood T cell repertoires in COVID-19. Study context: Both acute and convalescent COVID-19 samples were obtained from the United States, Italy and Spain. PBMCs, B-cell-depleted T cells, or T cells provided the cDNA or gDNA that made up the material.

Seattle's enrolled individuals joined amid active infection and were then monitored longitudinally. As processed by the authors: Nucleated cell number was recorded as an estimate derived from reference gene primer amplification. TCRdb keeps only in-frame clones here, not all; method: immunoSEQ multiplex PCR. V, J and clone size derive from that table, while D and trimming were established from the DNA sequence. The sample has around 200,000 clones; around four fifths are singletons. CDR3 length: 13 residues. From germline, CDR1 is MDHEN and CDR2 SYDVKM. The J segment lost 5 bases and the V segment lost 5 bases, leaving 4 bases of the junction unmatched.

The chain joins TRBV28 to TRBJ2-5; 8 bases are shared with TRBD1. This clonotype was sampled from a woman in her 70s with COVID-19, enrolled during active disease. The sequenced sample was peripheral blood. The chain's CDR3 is CASSGDRGETQYF. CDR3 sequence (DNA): TGTGCCAGCAGTGGAGACAGGGGTGAGACCCAGTACTTC. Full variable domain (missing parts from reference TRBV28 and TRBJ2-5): DVKVTQSSRYLVKRTGEKVFLECVQDMDHENMFWYRQDPGLGLRLIYFSYDVKMKEKGDIPEGYSVSREKKERFSLILESASTNQTSMYLCASSGDRGETQYFGPGTRLLVL.